This T cell receptor beta chain emerged from a study of OX40 agonist ivuxolimab in advanced cancers. Some background on the complete study: Ivuxolimab was an agonistic, fully human IgG2 monoclonal antibody directed against OX40 (CD134), a costimulatory receptor. The paper describes the monotherapy dose-escalation part (N = 52 patients) of the phase I trial of ivuxolimab. Three dose-escalation patients achieved partial responses, one with hepatocellular carcinoma and two with cutaneous melanoma. Of the roughly 50 dose-escalation patients, hepatocellular carcinoma was present in about 20, melanoma in around 15, renal cell carcinoma in 9 and head and neck cancer in 9. Prior anti-PD-1, anti-PD-L1 or anti-CTLA-4 therapy was permitted, and about 40% of dose-escalation patients had received checkpoint inhibitors. The point of sequencing TCRbeta in the periphery was to test whether ivuxolimab changed TCR sequence diversity and drove clonal T-cell expansion. In the dose-escalation cohort, 75% to 90% of patients were male, and the mean age was roughly 60 years with a range of roughly 23 to 79. Intravenous ivuxolimab was administered to patients every 2 weeks at six dose levels: 0.01, 0.1, 0.3, 1.5, 3 and 10 mg/kg.

Overall study results and their limits: At doses from 0.1 to 3.0 mg/kg, clonal expansion was seen in both CD4+ and CD8+ blood T cells between baseline and week 6. Low levels of normalized T-cell clonal expansion were also seen in some patients who did not respond. In the 0.1-3.0 mg/kg groups, partial responders were among the patients with the lowest normalized peripheral clonal expansion, particularly in CD8+ T cells. On average, CD8+ T cells showed more expanded clones than CD4+ T cells after ivuxolimab. Which antigens the clonally expanded peripheral T cells were specific for was not determined.

Remarks on this clone: Its antigen specificity is not known. No clone much larger than this one lies a single base away; base qualities are absent.

The trial excluded patients who had a history of autoimmune disease or were on systemic immunosuppression. In every dose cohort, peripheral blood was drawn for TCR sequencing at baseline, cycle 4 day 1, and cycle 7 day 1. Samples came from an open-label, multicenter, first-in-human phase I dose-escalation trial of ivuxolimab. Adults with locally advanced or metastatic head and neck squamous cell, hepatocellular, melanoma or renal cell carcinoma were enrolled in the trial. Before TCR sequencing, CD4+ and CD8+ T cells were separately sorted from peripheral blood. The CDR3 sequence holds 17 residues, the cysteine and phenylalanine included. Only the CDR3 part of the read is kept: 51 bases, read in frame from the first base. Taken from the germline V gene, the CDR1 and CDR2 loops are LGHNA and YSLEER. V is cut back by 0 bases and J by 4 bases, with 8 bases in the junction unmatched. To sequence the TCRbeta CDR3 region, genomic DNA was isolated from the sorted cells. The immunoSEQ Assay was used for sequencing of TCRbeta CDR3 regions. TCRdb carries this immuneACCESS record with in-frame sequences only. Its versions omit some clonotypes, under half of them owing to an unresolved V gene in the studies checked, with the rest unexplained. Counted in this sample were about 100,000 clones; more than 75% of them appeared once. About 0.76% of the sample lies in the top ten.

This sequence was found in an adult with an advanced solid tumor such as melanoma, head and neck, liver or kidney cancer. The V and J genes are TRBV4-3 and TRBJ2-1; 8 central bases correspond to TRBD2. Specimen: CD4+ or CD8+ T cells sorted from blood, collected in a trial of the OX40 agonist ivuxolimab. In nucleotides, the sequence is TGCGCCAGCAGCCAAGAGCGGTCGAGCGGGGGATACAATGAGCAGTTCTTC. It specifies CASSQERSSGGYNEQFF.